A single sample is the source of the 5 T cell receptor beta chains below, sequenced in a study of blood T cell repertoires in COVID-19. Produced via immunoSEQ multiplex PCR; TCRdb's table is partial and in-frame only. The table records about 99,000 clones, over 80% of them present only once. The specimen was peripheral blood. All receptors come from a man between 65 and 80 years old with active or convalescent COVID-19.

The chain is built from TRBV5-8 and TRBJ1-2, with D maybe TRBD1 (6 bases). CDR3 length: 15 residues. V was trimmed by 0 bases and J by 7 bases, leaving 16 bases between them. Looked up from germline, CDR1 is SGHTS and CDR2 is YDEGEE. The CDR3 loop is CASSLGGTNRFGYTF. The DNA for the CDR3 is TGTGCCAGCAGCTTGGGGGGGACAAACCGTTTTGGCTACACCTTC.

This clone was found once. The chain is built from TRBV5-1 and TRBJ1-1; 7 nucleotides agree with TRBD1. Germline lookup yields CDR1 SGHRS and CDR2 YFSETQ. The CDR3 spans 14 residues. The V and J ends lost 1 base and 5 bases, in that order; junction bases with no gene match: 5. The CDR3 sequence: CASSLSRGVTEAFF. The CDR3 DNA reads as TGCGCCAGCAGCTTGTCCAGGGGGGTTACTGAAGCTTTCTTT.

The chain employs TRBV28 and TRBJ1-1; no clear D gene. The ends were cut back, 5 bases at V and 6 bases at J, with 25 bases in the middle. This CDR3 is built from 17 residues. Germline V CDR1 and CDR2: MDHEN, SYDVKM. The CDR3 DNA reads TGTGCCAGCAGTGGACTGATCTATGAATTCTCTCGCGCTGAAGCTTTCTTT. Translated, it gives CASSGLIYEFSRAEAFF.

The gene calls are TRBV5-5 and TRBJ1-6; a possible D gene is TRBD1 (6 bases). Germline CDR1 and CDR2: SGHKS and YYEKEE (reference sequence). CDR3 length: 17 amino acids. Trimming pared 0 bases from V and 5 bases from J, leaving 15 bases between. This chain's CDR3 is CASSLDLGRGNNSPLHF. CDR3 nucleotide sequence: TGTGCCAGCAGCTTGGATTTGGGCAGGGGAAATAATTCACCCCTCCACTTT.

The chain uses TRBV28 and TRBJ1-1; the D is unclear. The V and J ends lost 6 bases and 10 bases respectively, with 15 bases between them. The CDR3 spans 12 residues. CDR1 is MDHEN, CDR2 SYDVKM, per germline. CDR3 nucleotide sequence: TGTGCCAGCAGCCGCAAGTTCGAGGCAGCTTTCTTT. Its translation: CASSRKFEAAFF.